The 30 T cell receptor beta chains below were found in one sample sequenced in a study of T cell clones after liver transplantation. Only in-frame clones appear in the TCRdb table, and some are missing; sequencing was by immunoSEQ multiplex PCR. The table shows about 99,000 clones, with about 81% occurring only once. This material consisted of CD4+ T cells from blood, taken before liver transplant. These receptors originate from a human donor who received a liver transplant.

The genes are TRBV5-1 and TRBJ2-1; tentatively, D is TRBD1 or TRBD2 (6 bases each). Germline values: CDR1 SGHRS, CDR2 YFSETQ. The ends were cut back, 7 bases at V and 5 bases at J, with 16 bases in the middle. The CDR3 has 14 amino acids. The CDR3 sequence: CASHRGPLDNEQFF. DNA for the CDR3: TGCGCCAGCCACCGGGGGCCTCTTGACAATGAGCAGTTCTTC.

The V and J genes are TRBV6-5 and TRBJ2-2; D is undetermined. The germline V gene has CDR1 MNHEY and CDR2 SVGAGI. There are 15 residues in the CDR3. Trimming pared 4 bases from V and 0 bases from J, leaving 9 bases between. The CDR3 sequence is CASSSPRSNTGELFF. For the CDR3, the DNA is TGTGCCAGCAGTTCCCCCCGCTCGAACACCGGGGAGCTGTTTTTT.

This chain joins TRBV15 and TRBJ1-4; TRBD1 agrees at 7 bases. The CDR3 loop spans 14 amino acids. V shed 0 bases, J shed 12 bases, and the junction held 7 bases outside the gene matches. Germline-derived CDR1 and CDR2 are LNHNV and YYDKDF (reference sequence). The CDR3 DNA reads TGTGCCACCAGCAGAGATGGGCTTGGGACAGAACTGTTTTTT. It codes for CATSRDGLGTELFF.

J is TRBJ1-5 and V is TRBV28, with D unresolved. The CDR3 loop spans 11 amino acids. The V gene's germline CDR1 is MDHEN and CDR2 SYDVKM. Trimming removed 6 bases from V and 4 bases from J, with 4 bases in between. CDR3 sequence: CASRTNQPQHF. CDR3 bases: TGTGCCAGCAGAACAAATCAGCCCCAGCATTTT.

This clone was seen a few times. V gene TRBV14 combines with J gene TRBJ1-4, with a tentative D call TRBD1 (6 bases). The germline CDR1 and CDR2 sequences are SGHDN and FVKESK. The V end lost 3 bases, the J end lost 8 bases, and 16 bases lay between the germline ends. The CDR3 has 15 residues. This chain's CDR3 is CASSQDKTGTEKLFF. CDR3 bases: TGTGCCAGCAGCCAGGACAAGACCGGGACAGAAAAACTGTTTTTT.

V is TRBV18 and J is TRBJ2-5; weak D call: TRBD1 (6 bases). Germline-derived CDR1 and CDR2 are KGHSH and LQKENI. The length of the CDR3 is 15 residues. The V and J ends lost 2 bases and 1 base respectively, with 11 bases between them. CDR3 protein: CASSPGGGLQETQYF. The CDR3 DNA sequence: TGTGCCAGCTCACCAGGGGGCGGACTCCAAGAGACCCAGTACTTC. Full variable domain (rest looked up from reference TRBV18 and TRBJ2-5): NAGVMQNPRHLVRRRGQEARLRCSPMKGHSHVYWYRQLPEEGLKFMVYLQKENIIDESGMPKERFSAEFPKEGPSILRIQQVVRGDSAAYFCASSPGGGLQETQYFGPGTRLLVL.

The chain couples TRBV7-2 to TRBJ1-2, with 8 bases lining up with TRBD1. CDR1 and CDR2 (germline): SGHTA, FQGNSA. The CDR3 sequence is 13 residues long. V lost 5 bases, J lost 4 bases, and 3 bases stayed unmatched. The CDR3 DNA follows: TGTGCCAGCAGCCCGGACAGGGTCTATGGCTACACCTTC. This translates into CASSPDRVYGYTF. The full variable domain, completed using reference TRBV7-2 and TRBJ1-2, is GAGVSQSPSNKVTEKGKDVELRCDPISGHTALYWYRQSLGQGLEFLIYFQGNSAPDKSGLPSDRFSAERTGGSVSTLTIQRTQQEDSAVYLCASSPDRVYGYTFGSGTRLTVV.

The chain links TRBV11-2 to TRBJ1-5; D might be TRBD1 (6 bases). The CDR3 totals 15 residues. The germline CDR1 and CDR2 sequences are SGHAT and FQNNGV. Trimming cost V 3 bases and J 1 base, with 10 bases left between them. The CDR3 DNA sequence: TGTGCCAGCAGCTTTTCCCAGGGGAGCAATCAGCCCCAGCATTTT. Residues: CASSFSQGSNQPQHF.

Note on this clone: Other DNA sequences within the sample encode an identical CDR3. The gene calls are TRBV7-9 and TRBJ2-5; D gene uncertain. The CDR3 is made up of 11 amino acids. The V end was cut by 5 bases, the J end by 2 bases, with 3 bases between. Germline CDR1 reads SEHNR; CDR2 reads FQNEAQ (reference sequence). The CDR3 region is CASSPQETQYF. The CDR3 DNA reads TGTGCCAGCAGCCCGCAAGAGACCCAGTACTTC.

J is TRBJ1-1 and V is TRBV19, with a tentative D call TRBD1 (5 bases). There are 16 residues in the CDR3. CDR1 is LNHDA, CDR2 SQIVND, per germline (reference sequence). V was shortened by 4 bases and J by 0 bases, with 15 bases between the two germline ends. The chain's CDR3 is CASSTRGRAMNTEAFF. CDR3 nucleotide sequence: TGTGCCAGTAGTACTAGAGGCAGGGCCATGAACACTGAAGCTTTCTTT.

The chain is built from TRBV6-1 and TRBJ1-2; D gene ambiguous. Looked up from germline, CDR1 is MNHNS and CDR2 is SASEGT. Trimming cost V 7 bases and J 8 bases, with 20 bases left between them. The CDR3 extends over 14 amino acids. The CDR3 sequence is CASTNIGPTIGYTF. In DNA form, the CDR3 reads TGTGCCAGCACGAACATCGGACCCACTATAGGCTACACCTTC.

The genes are TRBV29-1 and TRBJ1-1; TRBD1 matches 8 bases. CDR1 is SQVTM and CDR2 is ANQGSEA in the germline V gene. This CDR3 contains 13 residues. The junction had 7 bases not matched to a gene; V was cut back by 6 bases and J by 4 bases. CDR3 in amino acids: CSVRQGLGTEAFF. CDR3 in DNA: TGCAGCGTCAGACAGGGGTTGGGCACTGAAGCTTTCTTT.

The chain combines TRBV14 with TRBJ1-4; 7 bases line up with TRBD1. This CDR3 spans 14 amino acids. The germline gives CDR1 SGHDN, CDR2 FVKESK. V gave up 5 bases and J gave up 4 bases; unmatched junction bases: 4. This chain's CDR3 is CASSSNRGNEKLFF. CDR3 DNA sequence: TGTGCCAGCAGCTCGAACAGGGGTAATGAAAAACTGTTTTTT.

The CDR3, as DNA: TGCGCCAGCAGCTTGGAAGGGACTAGCGGGGGCACAGATACGCAGTATTTT. Translation gives CASSLEGTSGGTDTQYF. The chain has TRBV5-1 and TRBJ2-3, with 13 bases matching TRBD2. Losses at the gene ends were 0 bases for V and 1 base for J; bases not matched to a gene: 2. The CDR3 consists of 17 residues. Germline CDR1 and CDR2: SGHRS and YFSETQ.

V is TRBV28 and J is TRBJ1-2; D remains unclear. Per germline, CDR1 MDHEN and CDR2 SYDVKM. Deletions cut 9 bases from V and 4 bases from J, with 12 bases between. This CDR3 spans 12 amino acids. This CDR3 is CASYKTSYGYTF. The CDR3, as DNA: TGTGCCAGTTATAAGACATCCTATGGCTACACCTTC.

The rearrangement joins TRBV28 to TRBJ2-5; D remains unclear. Germline-derived CDR1 and CDR2 are MDHEN and SYDVKM. This CDR3 contains 14 residues. The ends were cut back, 2 bases at V and 7 bases at J, with 14 bases in the middle. CDR3 in amino acids: CASSLPPSSGTQYF. The DNA of the CDR3 is TGTGCCAGCAGTTTACCCCCATCGTCGGGGACCCAGTACTTC.

The chain combines TRBV18 with TRBJ1-4; possible D gene TRBD1, 5 bases. Per germline, CDR1 KGHSH and CDR2 LQKENI. The CDR3 covers 15 residues. Trimming took 3 bases from V and 6 from J, leaving 14 bases between them. The CDR3 sequence: CASSPSTGHDEKLFF. CDR3 DNA: TGTGCCAGCTCACCCTCAACCGGACATGATGAAAAACTGTTTTTT.

This chain connects TRBV7-2 to TRBJ1-1; TRBD1 might be the D (5 bases). CDR3 length equals 13 residues. Looked up from germline, CDR1 is SGHTA and CDR2 is FQGNSA. Trimming shortened V by 3 bases and J by 4 bases, and 9 bases separated the two germline ends. CDR3 amino acids: CASSFGGITEAFF. The CDR3 bases are TGTGCCAGCAGCTTCGGGGGAATCACTGAAGCTTTCTTT.

CDR3 nucleotide sequence: TGTGCCAGCAGCTTGGGGGGACAGGGCCTTAATGAGCAGTTCTTC. Amino acids: CASSLGGQGLNEQFF. The chain employs TRBV5-8 and TRBJ2-1; 9 bases align to TRBD1. With V trimmed by 0 bases and J by 7 bases, 5 bases remained unmatched. The CDR3 is made up of 15 amino acids. Germline CDR1 SGHTS, CDR2 YDEGEE.

The chain uses TRBV27 and TRBJ2-3, with 9 nucleotides matching TRBD1. The CDR3 loop spans 21 amino acids. Looked up from germline, CDR1 is MNHEY and CDR2 is SMNVEV (reference sequence). After removal of 3 bases from V and 2 bases from J, the junction contained 21 bases not matched to a gene. The DNA for the CDR3 is TGTGCCAGCAGTTTCTCGTGGGTGGGACAGGGCCCCCGTGGTAACACAGATACGCAGTATTTT. This translates into CASSFSWVGQGPRGNTDTQYF.

The V gene is TRBV19, the J gene TRBJ1-5; D uncertain. Deletions cut 3 bases from V and 5 bases from J, with 8 bases between. CDR1 LNHDA and CDR2 SQIVND come from the germline V gene (reference sequence). This CDR3 contains 13 residues. The CDR3 DNA is TGTGCCAGTAGTATTGGGGTATATCAGCCCCAGCATTTT. Translating gives CASSIGVYQPQHF.

The chain is built from TRBV25-1 and TRBJ2-3; D is possibly TRBD2 (5 bases). The CDR3 runs 13 residues. The V gene's germline CDR1 is MGHDK and CDR2 SYGVNS. Trimming stripped 10 bases from V and 1 base from J, with 12 bases between. CDR3: CATVDWGTDTQYF. CDR3 nucleotide sequence: TGTGCCACCGTGGACTGGGGCACAGATACGCAGTATTTT.

The chain joins TRBV9 to TRBJ1-2; D might be TRBD1 (6 bases). This CDR3 comprises 14 residues. Germline assignment: CDR1 SGDLS and CDR2 YYNGEE. V was cut by 0 bases and J by 2 bases, with 8 bases left in between. The CDR3 DNA follows: TGTGCCAGCAGCGTAGTACAGGGAAACTATGGCTACACCTTC. Encoded protein: CASSVVQGNYGYTF.

This chain connects TRBV7-2 to TRBJ1-1; D is perhaps TRBD1 (5 bases). This CDR3 comprises 12 residues. Germline V CDR1 and CDR2: SGHTA, FQGNSA. V gave up 5 bases and J gave up 5 bases, with 9 bases separating them. The CDR3 bases are TGTGCCAGCAGCCGAGGGGTGACTGAAGCTTTCTTT. Translated, it gives CASSRGVTEAFF.

This clone was seen once. The chain uses TRBV2 and TRBJ2-1; D unresolved. From germline, CDR1 is SNHLY and CDR2 FYNNEI. The CDR3 runs to 15 residues. V dropped 2 bases and J dropped 4 bases, with 12 bases sitting between them. CDR3 region: CASSERRQVYNEQFF. As DNA, the CDR3 is TGTGCCAGCAGTGAAAGGCGGCAGGTTTACAATGAGCAGTTCTTC.

The chain carries TRBV5-6 and TRBJ1-2; 10 nucleotides align to TRBD1. Trimming removed 3 bases from V and 3 bases from J; junction bases left unmatched: 5. Looked up from germline, CDR1 is SGHDT and CDR2 is YYEEEE. The CDR3 spans 15 residues. The CDR3 protein is CASSWSDRGDYGYTF. The CDR3 region has the DNA TGTGCCAGCAGCTGGTCGGACAGGGGGGACTATGGCTACACCTTC.

The chain combines TRBV28 with TRBJ2-5; no clear D gene. The germline CDR1 and CDR2 sequences are MDHEN and SYDVKM. The CDR3 runs to 14 residues. V lost 8 bases and J 5 bases, leaving 18 bases between the germline ends. CDR3 in DNA: TGTGCCAGCGCTGGGCTAGGGTCCCGGGAGACCCAGTACTTC. This sequence encodes CASAGLGSRETQYF.

The genes are TRBV5-8 and TRBJ2-6; D unresolved. This CDR3 is built from 15 residues. Germline CDR1 reads SGHTS; CDR2 reads YDEGEE. Deletions cut 2 bases from V and 2 bases from J, with 8 bases between. As DNA, the CDR3 is TGTGCCAGCAGCTTACCAGGCCCTGGGGCCAACGTCCTGACTTTC. Translation: CASSLPGPGANVLTF.

The J gene is TRBJ1-2, the V gene TRBV7-8; D is unresolved. Germline CDR1 reads SGHVS; CDR2 reads FQNEAQ. There are 16 residues in the CDR3. Between the trimmed V and J ends, which lost 5 bases and 1 base, there was a span of 17 bases. The CDR3, as DNA: TGTGCCAGCAGCCCCACACGGACGAGGGTTAACTATGGCTACACCTTC. Protein: CASSPTRTRVNYGYTF.

This rearrangement joins TRBV21-1 to TRBJ2-7; the table calls TRBD1, which could not be checked here. TRBV21-1 is described as a pseudogene. The CDR3 length is 13 residues. CDR3 DNA: TGTGCCTGGCATAGGGGCAGCCAAGACGAGCAGTACTTC. Residues: CAWHRGSQDEQYF.